This TCR beta chain originates from a study of blood T cell repertoires in COVID-19. Across the whole study: Researchers got acute and convalescent COVID-19 samples from the United States, Italy and Spain. The cDNA or gDNA used as material had been derived from T cells, B-cell-depleted T cells, or PBMCs.

Germline V lookup: CDR1 GTSNPN, CDR2 SVGIG (reference sequence). The CDR3 length is 12 residues. The junction had 4 bases not matched to a gene; V was cut back by 3 bases and J by 8 bases. Original analysis: Using reference gene primer amplification, nucleated cell counts were estimated. The repertoire was sequenced with immunoSEQ multiplex PCR; TCRdb's copy has only in-frame clones and lacks some. Clonal size and the V and J genes are those of that table, whereas D and trimming came from the DNA. The sample holds roughly 180,000 clones, under 85% seen once. The receptor comes from a man in his fifties or sixties who had recovered from COVID-19. The rearrangement links TRBV30 to TRBJ1-2, with 9 positions matching TRBD1. Input material: peripheral blood. The CDR3 coding sequence is TGTGCCTGGAGCGGGACAGGGAAGGGCTACACCTTC. Translation: CAWSGTGKGYTF.